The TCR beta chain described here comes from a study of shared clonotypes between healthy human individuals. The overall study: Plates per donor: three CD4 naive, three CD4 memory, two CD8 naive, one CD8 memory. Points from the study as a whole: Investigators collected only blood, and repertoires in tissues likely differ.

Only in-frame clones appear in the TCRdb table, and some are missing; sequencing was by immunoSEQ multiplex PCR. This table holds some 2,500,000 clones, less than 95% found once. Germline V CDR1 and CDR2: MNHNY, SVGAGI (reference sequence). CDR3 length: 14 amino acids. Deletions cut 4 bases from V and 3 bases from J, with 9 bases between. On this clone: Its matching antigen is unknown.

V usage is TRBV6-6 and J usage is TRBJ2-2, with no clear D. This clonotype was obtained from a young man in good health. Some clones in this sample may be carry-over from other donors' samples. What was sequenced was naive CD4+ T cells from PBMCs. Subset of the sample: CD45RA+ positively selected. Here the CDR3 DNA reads TGTGCCAGCAGTTTGGACGCATACACCGGGGAGCTGTTTTTT. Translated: CASSLDAYTGELFF.